This is a list of T cell receptor beta chains from one sample in a study of T cell repertoires in cytomegalovirus infection. From the reads, TCRdb called clonotypes with MiXCR, one entry per CDR3 protein. The table lists roughly 250,000 distinct CDR3 sequences, about 20% of them singletons. The sample consisted of CD8+ T cells from PBMCs. These receptors all come from a human donor in good health (CMV status not recorded). Some clones in this sample may be carry-over from other donors' samples. The CDR3 runs from the conserved cysteine through the conserved F or W. The D gene is left open where the match is weak. Clone size, where shown, is once, few, many, or a class for clones that have expanded.

j_call d_call clone_size v_call cdr3_nt cdr3_aa
TRBJ1-1 . few TRBV19 TGTGCCAGTAGTAAGTTCACAGGCACTGAAGCTTTCTTT CASSKFTGTEAFF
TRBJ1-1 . many TRBV7-2 TGTGCCAGCAGCTTGGTTGCCGGCTACACTGAAGCTTTCTTT CASSLVAGYTEAFF
TRBJ1-1 . once TRBV19 TGTGCCAGTAGTATCTGGGGTGTGAGGACAGAAGCTTTCTTT CASSIWGVRTEAFF
TRBJ2-5 . few TRBV27 TGTGCCAGCAGGCAAAGAGACAGCCACCAAGAGACCCAGTACTTC CASRQRDSHQETQYF
TRBJ2-7 TRBD2 many TRBV7-2 TGTGCCAGCAGCCTCAGCGGGGGAGCAATTTACGAGCAGTACTTC CASSLSGGAIYEQYF
TRBJ2-4 . few TRBV27 TGTGCAACCCAGGTACGGGAAGGAAACATTCAGTACTTC CATQVREGNIQYF
TRBJ1-1 . . TRBV6-6 TGTGCCAGCAGTTACTCGCTCCCAAAAAGGGGCGAAGCTTTCTTT CASSYSLPKRGEAFF
TRBJ1-6 . . TRBV28 TGTGCCAGCAGTTTTGTTGATTCACCCCTCCACTTT CASSFVDSPLHF
TRBJ2-5 . . TRBV28 TGTGCCAGCAGTTATTTCGGACGGCAAGAGACCCAGTACTTC CASSYFGRQETQYF
TRBJ2-7 . few TRBV20-1 TGCAGTGCTAGGACAGTTGACTCCTACGAGCAGTACTTC CSARTVDSYEQYF
TRBJ1-2 TRBD1 few TRBV7-9 TGTGCCAGCAGCACCCGGGACAGACCTAACTATGGCTACACCTTC CASSTRDRPNYGYTF
TRBJ1-1 TRBD1 many TRBV7-8 TGTGCCAGCAGCTTAAGAGGGGGCATGAACACTGAAGCTTTCTTT CASSLRGGMNTEAFF
TRBJ2-7 . . TRBV10-1 TGCGCCAGCAGTGGATGGCGACACCTCTCCTACGAGCAGTACTTC CASSGWRHLSYEQYF
TRBJ1-6 . many TRBV20-1 TGCAGTGCCCTGACTCCTAATTCACCCCTCCACTTT CSALTPNSPLHF
TRBJ1-1 . . TRBV12-3/TRBV12-4 TGTGCCAGCAGTTTAGGTAGCAGGGGAACTTTCTTT CASSLGSRGTFF
TRBJ2-5 TRBD1 . TRBV27 TGTGCCAGCAGTTTAAACACAGGGGGAGAGACCCAGTACTTC CASSLNTGGETQYF
TRBJ1-1 . few TRBV5-1 TGCGCCAGCAGCGGGGCCGGGACACTGAACACTGAAGCTTTCTTT CASSGAGTLNTEAFF
TRBJ2-7 . few TRBV20-1 TGCAGTGCTAGAGGGCAGTTATTCTACGAGCAGTACTTC CSARGQLFYEQYF
TRBJ2-3 . . TRBV20-1 TGCAGTGCTAGTGGGGAACTAACCCTATACACAGATACGCAGTATTTT CSASGELTLYTDTQYF
TRBJ2-6 . . TRBV9 TGTGCCAGCAGCAATAACAGGGCCCTTGGGGCCAACGTCCTGACTTTC CASSNNRALGANVLTF
TRBJ2-2 . many TRBV7-8 TGTGCCAGCAGCTTACTGCTTTACACCGGGGAGCTGTTTTTT CASSLLLYTGELFF
TRBJ1-5 . . TRBV10-3 TGTGCCATCAGTGCGGCCGGAACCAATCAGCCCCAGCATTTT CAISAAGTNQPQHF
TRBJ2-7 TRBD2 few TRBV2 TGTGCCAGCAGGGATCCTATGAGCGGGGAACGATCCTACGAGCAGTACTTC CASRDPMSGERSYEQYF